This TCR beta chain was recorded in a study of PD-1 blockade in classical Hodgkin lymphoma (dated by TCRdb to 2020 to 2022). At the level of the whole study: Nivolumab dosing was 3 mg/kg intravenously every 2 weeks, continuing until either disease progression or unacceptable toxicity. To define a peripheral blood immune signature of response to PD-1 blockade in classical Hodgkin lymphoma, the study combined TCR beta sequencing with CyTOF. Overall results and qualifications from the work: Patients starting nivolumab less than 1 year after ASCT had lower diversity and were excluded from later analyses to avoid confounding by immune reconstitution. Among trial patients, those achieving complete response had baseline diversity similar to that of newly diagnosed patients, while diversity was significantly lower in partial responders and progressors. The study was restricted to a single clinical trial cohort, and the causes of repertoire differences, possibly disease activity or prior therapy, were left undefined. CD4+ but not CD8+ TCR diversity rose significantly by C4D1 (p=0.0027 vs p=0.16), most apparent in complete responders (p=0.02). Newly diagnosed patients were reported to have lower baseline TCR diversity than healthy donors, and relapsed/refractory patients were reported to have lower baseline TCR diversity still.

At the junction V is shortened by 2 bases and J by 3 bases, with 23 bases in between. The CDR3 has 18 amino acids, counting the end cysteine and phenylalanine. The retained sequence is limited to the CDR3, 54 bases, with the frame set at the first base. The germline V gene sets CDR1 to MDHEN and CDR2 to SYDVKM. The Qiagen DNeasy kit was used to extract genomic DNA both from unsorted PBMCs and from the negatively selected CD4+ and CD8+ fractions. Amplification of TCR beta CDR3 regions was done by immunoSEQ multiplex PCR with primers that anneal to V and J segments. Amplification bias was minimized using a synthetic immune receptor repertoire, and residual bias was removed computationally after sequencing. Turning to the authors' computational methods: Custom Python scripts were used to quantify repertoire diversity as the Shannon entropy index. The unsorted, CD4+ and CD8+ repertoires were each analyzed separately, with the exception of combined analyses, where CD4+ and CD8+ sequences were merged in silico. Clonal expansion was defined as a frequency increase of at least 2-fold after treatment compared with C1D1, and clones undetected at baseline were assigned a pseudocount of 0.5. Clones with 0 or 1 copy at C1D1 were classified as singleton clones, and clones with 2 or more copies were classified as non-singleton clones. By matching protein sequences in sorted samples from the same patient, clones expanded in unsorted samples were annotated as CD4+, CD8+ or unknown. Diversity changes from C1D1 to C4D1 were tested in paired samples using Wilcoxon tests. This is the immuneACCESS table as TCRdb keeps it, with only in-frame sequences that have V and J called. A part of the clones is gone; compared with another copy, unresolved V genes explain less than half, and the rest is unexplained. The V and J calls and the clone size are those of that table, but D and trimming were determined from the DNA. Within this sample are around 41,000 clones, with about three quarters of them counted one time only. Jointly, the top ten make up over 9.5% of the sample.

This clone is assessed as medium-sized (0.01 to 0.1%). Its antigen is unknown. No much larger clone exists at a distance of one base, and base qualities are not known. This specimen's time point label, interpreted: cycle 1 day 1 (C1D1), immediately before nivolumab initiation. All trial patients had relapsed after autologous stem cell transplantation, with cohorts A, B and C differing in prior brentuximab vedotin exposure. The trial cohort included 56 patients with relapsed/refractory classical Hodgkin lymphoma, and each patient had a best overall response of complete response, partial response or progressive disease. Single-agent nivolumab was administered to trial patients in the multi-cohort phase II CheckMate 205 trial. An independent review committee assessed best overall response using the 2007 International Working Group response criteria. PBMCs from the trial were collected at three points: immediately before nivolumab initiation (C1D1), and during therapy at cycle 2 day 1 and cycle 4 day 1. Peripheral blood was collected in 8 mL Vacutainer Cell Preparation Tubes, from which PBMCs were isolated by centrifugation and then cryopreserved.

This clonotype originated in a human donor with classical Hodgkin lymphoma. The rearranged segments are TRBV28 and TRBJ2-7, with no confident D gene call. The sample here was peripheral blood mononuclear cells (PBMCs), taken at baseline. The DNA sequence follows: TGTGCCAGCAGTTTAACATGGGTCGGGTTTGGCATGATCTACGAGCAGTACTTC. This codes for CASSLTWVGFGMIYEQYF.